The rows below give T cell receptor beta chains drawn from one sample of a study of blood T cell repertoires in COVID-19. The data were produced by immunoSEQ multiplex PCR, yet TCRdb's version contains in-frame clones alone and is incomplete. The data show 160,000 or so clones, with more than 85% seen just once and more than 2% held by the top ten. The sample consisted of peripheral blood. These TCRs come from a woman aged 70-85 years with acute or convalescent COVID-19. Each CDR3 is given with its conserved first and last residue. Each record gives: J gene, D gene, V gene, clone size, CDR3 DNA, CDR3 protein. D genes are given only for firm matches. Only part of the rows carry a size: once, few, many, or a class if the clone is expanded.

TRBJ2-2 | . | TRBV6-5 | . | TGTGCCAGCACCCAGGGTAACACCGGGGAGCTGTTTTTT | CASTQGNTGELFF
TRBJ1-1 | . | TRBV6-5 | . | TGTGCCAGCAGGGTAGGGAGCACTGAAGCTTTCTTT | CASRVGSTEAFF
TRBJ1-2 | . | TRBV10-3 | . | TGTGCCATCAGTGAGGCAGGGGTGACTGGCTACACCTTC | CAISEAGVTGYTF
TRBJ1-1 | TRBD1 | TRBV18 | . | TGTGCCAGCTCCCTTCGATCTTCAGGGGGCACTGAAGCTTTCTTT | CASSLRSSGGTEAFF
TRBJ2-1 | TRBD2 | TRBV5-4 | . | TGTGCCAGCAGCTTGGCCAGGGGGACTAGCGTCAATGAGCAGTTCTTC | CASSLARGTSVNEQFF
TRBJ1-5 | TRBD1 | TRBV19 | . | TGTGCCAGTAGTATGGGGACAGTCTTGGGCAATCAGCCCCAGCATTTT | CASSMGTVLGNQPQHF
TRBJ1-6 | . | TRBV9 | once | TGTGCCAGCACCCCCCGGGAGTATAATTCACCCCTCCACTTT | CASTPREYNSPLHF
TRBJ1-1 | TRBD1 | TRBV25-1 | . | TGTGCCAGCAGTGAAACCCGTTCCGGGACAGGGAAAGCTTTCTTT | CASSETRSGTGKAFF
TRBJ1-2 | . | TRBV25-1 | . | TGTGCCAGCAGTGACCCCCACGGGACTAACTATGGCTACACCTTC | CASSDPHGTNYGYTF
TRBJ1-3 | . | TRBV28 | . | TGTGCCAGCACCCTCGGGTTATCTGGAAACACCATATATTTT | CASTLGLSGNTIYF
TRBJ2-4 | TRBD1 | TRBV2 | . | TGTGCCAGCAGTGGACAGGGGCAGGACATTCAGTACTTC | CASSGQGQDIQYF
TRBJ1-1 | TRBD1 | TRBV28 | . | TGTGCCAGCAGTGGGACAGGTGGCGCTGCTTTCTTT | CASSGTGGAAFF
TRBJ2-4 | . | TRBV18 | once | TGTGCCAGCTCACCACCGTGGGCAGCTCTAGCCAAAAACATTCAGTACTTC | CASSPPWAALAKNIQYF
TRBJ1-5 | TRBD1 | TRBV19 | few | TGTGCCAGTAGTATACAGGGGGCTCAGCCCCAGCATTTT | CASSIQGAQPQHF
TRBJ1-4 | TRBD1 | TRBV28 | once | TGTGCCAGCGGCTTAAACCTCGGGACAGGGGCCGGGAAACTGTTTTTT | CASGLNLGTGAGKLFF
TRBJ2-2 | . | TRBV10-2 | . | TGCGCCAGCAGCCCCTCGGGGACACTGAACACCGGGGAGCTGTTTTTT | CASSPSGTLNTGELFF
TRBJ1-6 | TRBD1 | TRBV19 | . | TGTGCAAGTAATATGCGGGACAGGGCCAATTCACCCCTCCACTTT | CASNMRDRANSPLHF
TRBJ2-1 | . | TRBV11-2 | . | TGTGCCAGCAGCCCTCTTGGGGGGGGCCCTTACAATGAGCAGTTCTTC | CASSPLGGGPYNEQFF
TRBJ1-2 | TRBD1 | TRBV19 | few | TGTGCCAGTAGTATACGACAGGGGACCCGTATGAGGGGCTACACCTTC | CASSIRQGTRMRGYTF
TRBJ1-3 | . | TRBV18 | . | TGTGCCAGCTCACCACCCGGCGGCACGTATGGAAACACCATATATTTT | CASSPPGGTYGNTIYF
TRBJ1-5 | . | TRBV7-9 | . | TGTGCCAGCAGCCCGCAGGAGGGTAGCAATCAGCCCCAGCATTTT | CASSPQEGSNQPQHF
TRBJ2-2 | . | TRBV5-8 | once | TGTGCCAGCAGGGTAGGGGCCGGCGGGGAGCTGTTTTTT | CASRVGAGGELFF
TRBJ1-1 | . | TRBV4-2 | . | TGTGCCAGCAGCCAAGCCGTCGTCCAGGTTGTGAATTTT | CASSQAVVQVVNF
TRBJ1-2 | . | TRBV28 | . | TGTGCCAGCAGTCTCCGATATGCGGCAGCGGCTCCGTTGGACGGCTACACCTTC | CASSLRYAAAAPLDGYTF
TRBJ1-2 | . | TRBV19 | . | TGTGCCAGTAGTGACCACCCGACAGTGCCTGGCTACACCTTC | CASSDHPTVPGYTF
TRBJ2-1 | TRBD2 | TRBV27 | . | TGTGCCAGCAGTCGGGGGGGCCACTACAATGAGCAGTTCTTC | CASSRGGHYNEQFF
TRBJ2-2 | . | TRBV5-1 | . | TGCGCCAGCAGCTTGGTATTAGCCGGTGGCACCGGGGAGCTGTTTTTT | CASSLVLAGGTGELFF
TRBJ1-3 | . | TRBV7-2 | . | TGTGCCAGCAGCTGGGGGAGGGCCTCTGGAAACACCATATATTTT | CASSWGRASGNTIYF
TRBJ2-2 | . | TRBV7-9 | . | TGTGCCAGCAGCCCAGGGTCCCGACCCCTAAACACCGGGGAGCTGTTTTTT | CASSPGSRPLNTGELFF
TRBJ1-4 | TRBD1 | TRBV14 | . | TGTGCCAGCAGCCAAGATCAAGGGGGCTTTGGTGAAAAACTGTTTTTT | CASSQDQGGFGEKLFF
TRBJ1-5 | . | TRBV7-3 | . | TGTGCCAGATGCGGGGGAGGGAATAATCAGCCCCAGCATTTT | CARCGGGNNQPQHF
TRBJ1-1 | . | TRBV7-2 | . | TGTGCCAGCAGCTTAGCGTGGAGCACTGAAGCTTTCTTT | CASSLAWSTEAFF